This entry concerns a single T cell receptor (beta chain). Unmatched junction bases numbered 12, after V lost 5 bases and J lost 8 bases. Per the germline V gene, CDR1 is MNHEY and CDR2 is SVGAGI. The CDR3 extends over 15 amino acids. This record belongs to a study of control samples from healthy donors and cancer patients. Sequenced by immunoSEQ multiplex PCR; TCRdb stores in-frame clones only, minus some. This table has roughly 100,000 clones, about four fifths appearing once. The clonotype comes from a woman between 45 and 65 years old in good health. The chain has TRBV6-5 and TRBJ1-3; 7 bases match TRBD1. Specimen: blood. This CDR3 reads CASSPTTTGKHTIYF. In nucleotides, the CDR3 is TGTGCCAGCAGTCCAACTACGACAGGGAAGCACACCATATATTTT.